The clone carrying this T cell receptor (beta chain) was counted once. Its antigen is undetermined. This sample was included in a study of shared clonotypes between healthy human individuals. Study as a whole: Used for every donor were three CD4 naive, three CD4 memory, two CD8 naive and one CD8 memory plate.

Broader study findings: Naive subsets usually exceeded memory subsets in estimated richness.

The table came from immunoSEQ multiplex PCR; TCRdb's copy has only in-frame clones and leaves some out. The sample records about 2.4 million clones, around 94% being singletons. The CDR3 contains 15 residues. V dropped 0 bases and J dropped 6; count of bases not matched to a gene: 8. CDR1 and CDR2 from the germline V gene are LGHNA and YSLEER. The chain links TRBV4-3 to TRBJ2-7; 7 nucleotides agree with TRBD2. Material for sequencing was naive CD4+ T cells sorted from blood. Subset described: CD45RA+ positively selected. The source of this sequence is a man in his late teens or twenties in good health. The CDR3 is CASSQDITGGREQYF. The CDR3 bases are TGCGCCAGCAGCCAAGATATTACGGGAGGTCGCGAGCAGTACTTC.